This T cell receptor (beta chain) was found in a study of T cells after yellow fever vaccination. Study summary: Preparation of fractions with low cell numbers was performed using SMART-Seq v4 Ultra Low Input. Overall study results and limits: A weaker but faster secondary response was observed, peaking on day 5 versus 15. Few clonotypes appeared in both CD4 and CD8 compartments.

Via MiXCR, TCRdb re-called the 5' RACE reads, giving one row per CDR3 protein. The repertoire includes 300,000 to 450,000 distinct CDR3 sequences, around 6.5% of them detected once, and roughly 15% sits in the top ten. This clonotype was counted only a few times. What it binds is unknown. The sample was PBMCs, taken 5 days after the yellow fever booster vaccination. The clonotype originates from a man aged 30 to 39 who received the YFV17D yellow fever vaccine.

In DNA, the CDR3 is TGTGCCAGCAGCCCACGGGCGGGAGACACCGGGGAGCTGTTTTTT. Residues: CASSPRAGDTGELFF. The genes are TRBV14 and TRBJ2-2; TRBD2 matches at 7 bases. Per the germline V gene, CDR1 is SGHDN and CDR2 is FVKESK. V was clipped by 4 bases and J by 3 bases; unmatched bases: 5. CDR3 size: 15 residues.